This is a list of T cell receptor beta chains from one sample in a study of response to subunit inactivated influenza vaccine. MiXCR, applied by TCRdb to the RT-PCR reads, yields one record per CDR3 protein. The table records fewer than 600,000 distinct CDR3 sequences, approximately 6.9% of them present only once. Material: PBMCs from blood, obtained roughly 24 months after vaccination. These receptors were taken from a man aged 45 to 75 who received an inactivated influenza vaccine. Both conserved end residues are part of each CDR3. The D gene is left open where the match is weak. For some rows the clone size is stated as once, few or many, or as a class when expanded; others skip it.

clone_size,d_call,j_call,v_call,cdr3_aa,cdr3_nt
many,-,TRBJ2-1,TRBV12-3/TRBV12-4,CASSLRPNEQFF,TGTGCCAGCAGTTTACGGCCCAATGAGCAGTTCTTC
few,-,TRBJ1-3,TRBV7-6,CASSPLLGGVRNTIYF,TGTGCCAGCAGCCCCCTTTTGGGGGGCGTCAGAAACACCATATATTTT
few,TRBD2,TRBJ2-1,TRBV12-3/TRBV12-4,CASSFRTSGRSYNEQFF,TGTGCCAGCAGTTTTCGGACTAGCGGGAGGTCCTACAATGAGCAGTTCTTC
-,TRBD1,TRBJ1-2,TRBV20-1,CSARWDRPTGIHGYTF,TGCAGTGCTAGATGGGACCGACCGACAGGGATTCATGGCTACACCTTC
many,-,TRBJ2-1,TRBV5-1,CASSILTGYNEQFF,TGCGCCAGCAGCATACTGACAGGATACAATGAGCAGTTCTTC
few,-,TRBJ1-5,TRBV7-9,CASSLAGEPQHF,TGTGCCAGCAGCTTGGCCGGGGAGCCCCAGCATTTT
-,TRBD1,TRBJ2-2,TRBV27,CASSPRTGTGGELFF,TGTGCCAGCAGTCCCCGGACAGGGACAGGCGGGGAGCTGTTTTTT
-,-,TRBJ2-7,TRBV12-2,CASRLVPGPRYEQYF,TGTGCAAGTCGCTTAGTTCCGGGTCCAAGGTACGAGCAGTACTTC
few,-,TRBJ2-7,TRBV28,CASTLGYGSFNEQYF,TGTGCCAGCACCTTAGGGTACGGCTCCTTTAACGAGCAGTACTTC
many,-,TRBJ1-5,TRBV9,CASSAEGPLAAQPQHF,TGTGCCAGCAGCGCGGAGGGGCCCCTCGCGGCGCAGCCCCAGCATTTT
few,TRBD1,TRBJ2-3,TRBV29-1,CSDYDRETDTQYF,TGCAGCGACTACGACAGGGAGACAGATACGCAGTATTTT
few,-,TRBJ2-1,TRBV2,CASSPPGVATGHHDNEQFF,TGTGCCAGCAGCCCCCCGGGGGTGGCGACGGGACACCACGACAATGAGCAGTTCTTC
few,-,TRBJ2-2,TRBV4-2,CASSQDRVDTGELFF,TGTGCCAGCAGCCAAGACAGGGTGGACACCGGGGAGCTGTTTTTT
few,-,TRBJ2-1,TRBV20-1,CSAREGDPYNEQFF,TGCAGTGCTAGAGAAGGGGACCCCTACAATGAGCAGTTCTTC
many,-,TRBJ1-1,TRBV7-9,CASSLIQGIEAFF,TGTGCCAGCAGCTTAATTCAGGGGATTGAAGCTTTCTTT
-,TRBD2,TRBJ2-1,TRBV5-4,CASSSGGRSGLGVDNEQFF,TGTGCCAGCAGCTCGGGGGGTAGAAGCGGGTTGGGGGTCGACAATGAGCAGTTCTTC
few,-,TRBJ2-7,TRBV28,CASSTEGTTRQYF,TGTGCCAGCAGTACCGAAGGGACAACGCGGCAGTACTTC
many,-,TRBJ2-7,TRBV5-5,CASYPTIGRSEQYF,TGTGCCAGCTACCCCACCATAGGACGATCCGAGCAGTACTTC
many,-,TRBJ1-1,TRBV3-1,CASSPTPAGNTEAFF,TGTGCCAGCAGCCCCACCCCGGCGGGGAACACTGAAGCTTTCTTT
many,TRBD1,TRBJ2-2,TRBV7-2,CASSPGQRTGELFF,TGTGCCAGCAGCCCGGGACAGCGAACCGGGGAGCTGTTTTTT
-,-,TRBJ2-3,TRBV25-1,CASSEPGARPDTQYF,TGTGCCAGCAGTGAACCAGGGGCTAGGCCAGATACGCAGTATTTT
many,TRBD2,TRBJ2-3,TRBV3-1,CASSQRRTSGDTQYF,TGTGCCAGCAGCCAAAGGAGGACTAGCGGGGATACGCAGTATTTT
few,TRBD1,TRBJ1-5,TRBV4-3,CASSQGGPGGSLGQPQHF,TGCGCCAGCAGCCAAGGGGGACCAGGGGGCAGCCTTGGTCAGCCCCAGCATTTT
-,-,TRBJ2-2,TRBV14,CASSRWDRALNTGELFF,TGTGCCAGCAGCCGCTGGGACCGAGCCTTGAACACCGGGGAGCTGTTTTTT
many,-,TRBJ2-7,TRBV29-1,CSVVRDTYEQYF,TGCAGCGTTGTTCGGGATACCTACGAGCAGTACTTC
many,-,TRBJ2-5,TRBV5-1,CASSLAKWQETQYF,TGCGCCAGCAGCTTGGCCAAATGGCAAGAGACCCAGTACTTC
few,TRBD2,TRBJ2-7,TRBV12-3/TRBV12-4,CASRAGTSPSYEQYF,TGTGCCAGCAGAGCCGGGACTAGCCCCTCCTACGAGCAGTACTTC
-,-,TRBJ2-7,TRBV28,CASSLRGGWREQYF,TGTGCCAGCAGTTTAAGGGGGGGCTGGCGCGAGCAGTACTTC
-,-,TRBJ1-6,TRBV6-1,CASSTSVRYNSPLHF,TGTGCCAGCAGTACCTCCGTTCGTTATAATTCACCCCTCCACTTT
-,TRBD1,TRBJ2-3,TRBV11-2,CASSSRTGDGDTQYF,TGTGCCAGCAGCTCCCGGACAGGGGATGGTGATACGCAGTATTTT
medium-sized,-,TRBJ2-3,TRBV10-3,CAIRDPGTNTDTQYF,TGTGCCATCAGAGATCCAGGGACCAACACAGATACGCAGTATTTT
few,-,TRBJ2-2,TRBV6-2/TRBV6-3,CASSIRLGMGELFF,TGTGCCAGCAGTATAAGATTGGGAATGGGGGAGCTGTTTTTT
few,-,TRBJ2-5,TRBV20-1,CSARIQTLYGPQYF,TGCAGTGCTAGAATTCAAACACTCTACGGACCCCAGTACTTC
few,-,TRBJ1-2,TRBV4-3,CASSQDSQTGIYGYTF,TGCGCCAGCAGCCAAGATTCACAGACAGGAATCTATGGCTACACCTTC
many,TRBD2,TRBJ2-1,TRBV7-2,CASSLSGLAFLRYNEQFF,TGTGCCAGCAGCTTATCGGGACTAGCGTTCCTTCGTTACAATGAGCAGTTCTTC
-,-,TRBJ1-4,TRBV2,CASSENVVREKLFF,TGTGCCAGCAGTGAAAACGTGGTTCGAGAAAAACTGTTTTTT
few,-,TRBJ2-3,TRBV10-3,CAISDGTSTDTQYF,TGTGCCATCAGTGACGGGACTAGCACAGATACGCAGTATTTT
many,-,TRBJ2-7,TRBV6-2/TRBV6-3,CASSWLTEYEQYF,TGTGCCAGCAGTTGGCTGACTGAATACGAGCAGTACTTC
few,-,TRBJ2-7,TRBV4-1,CASSPVPLSGGIYEQYF,TGCGCCAGCAGCCCCGTACCTCTTTCGGGGGGCATATACGAGCAGTACTTC
-,-,TRBJ1-1,TRBV20-1,CSARERGSYTEAFF,TGCAGTGCTAGAGAACGGGGCAGTTACACTGAAGCTTTCTTT
-,-,TRBJ2-3,TRBV9,CASSGALEDTQYF,TGTGCCAGCAGCGGGGCTTTAGAAGATACGCAGTATTTT
-,-,TRBJ2-1,TRBV5-1,CASSSGLGGGEQFF,TGCGCCAGCAGCTCAGGCTTAGGGGGGGGTGAGCAGTTCTTC
few,TRBD2,TRBJ2-3,TRBV15,CATSRGPGTRTGTDTQYF,TGTGCCACCAGCAGAGGTCCCGGGACTAGGACTGGCACAGATACGCAGTATTTT
few,-,TRBJ2-1,TRBV28,CASSFREYGEQFF,TGTGCCAGCAGTTTCCGGGAGTACGGTGAGCAGTTCTTC
few,-,TRBJ2-2,TRBV28,CASSLQGTGNTGELFF,TGTGCCAGCAGCCTCCAAGGGACGGGGAACACCGGGGAGCTGTTTTTT
few,-,TRBJ2-1,TRBV20-1,CSARGYLDYNEQFF,TGCAGTGCTAGAGGTTATCTAGACTACAATGAGCAGTTCTTC
many,TRBD2,TRBJ2-3,TRBV12-3/TRBV12-4,CASSKRLAGGPGTDTQYF,TGTGCCAGCAGCAAGCGACTAGCGGGGGGGCCGGGCACAGATACGCAGTATTTT
-,-,TRBJ1-5,TRBV6-2/TRBV6-3,CASSTEGVAQHF,TGTGCCAGCAGTACCGAGGGGGTGGCCCAGCATTTT
many,TRBD1,TRBJ2-3,TRBV29-1,CSVSTGQGTASTDTQYF,TGCAGCGTTTCTACGGGACAGGGGACCGCTAGCACAGATACGCAGTATTTT
-,-,TRBJ2-7,TRBV7-2,CASSFATNSGFYEQYF,TGTGCCAGCAGCTTCGCGACGAACTCTGGGTTCTACGAGCAGTACTTC
-,-,TRBJ1-5,TRBV5-5,CASSPGPRCPRNQPQHF,TGTGCCAGCAGCCCAGGCCCCAGGTGCCCCCGCAATCAGCCCCAGCATTTT
many,-,TRBJ2-7,TRBV6-5,CASSYSINSISEQYF,TGTGCCAGCAGTTACTCGATCAACAGTATTAGCGAGCAGTACTTC
-,TRBD2,TRBJ2-1,TRBV12-3/TRBV12-4,CACSLAVTSGGEAYNEQFF,TGTGCCTGCAGTTTAGCGGTAACTAGCGGGGGGGAAGCCTACAATGAGCAGTTCTTC